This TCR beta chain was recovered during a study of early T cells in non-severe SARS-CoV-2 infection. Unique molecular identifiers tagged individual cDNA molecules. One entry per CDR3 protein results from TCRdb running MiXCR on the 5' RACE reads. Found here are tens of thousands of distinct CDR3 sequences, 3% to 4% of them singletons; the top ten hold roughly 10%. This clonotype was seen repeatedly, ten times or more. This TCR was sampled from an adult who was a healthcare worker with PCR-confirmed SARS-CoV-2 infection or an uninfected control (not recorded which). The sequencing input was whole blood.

The CDR3 nucleotides read TGTGCCAGCAGCCCCCGGGACAGGCTCAATGAGCAGTTCTTC. Amino acid sequence: CASSPRDRLNEQFF. The genes are TRBV7-9 and TRBJ2-1; 8 nucleotides match TRBD1. The J segment lost 6 bases and the V segment lost 5 bases, leaving 6 bases of the junction unmatched. Per germline, CDR1 SEHNR and CDR2 FQNEAQ (reference sequence). The CDR3 totals 14 residues.